The subject of this entry is one T cell receptor beta chain. The record originates from a study of blood T cell repertoires in COVID-19. Sequencing was performed with immunoSEQ multiplex PCR; in TCRdb, only in-frame clones are kept and a portion is missing. The sample records under 300,000 clones, 75% to 95% being singletons. The TCR sequence derives from a woman between 18 and 29 years old who had recovered from COVID-19. The sequenced sample was PBMCs or T cells enriched from blood (not recorded which).

The CDR3 spells CASSSILAGDNEQYF. The CDR3 DNA reads TGTGCCAGCAGTTCCATACTAGCGGGAGACAACGAGCAGTACTTC. V is TRBV6-5 and J is TRBJ2-7, with 11 positions matching TRBD2. J lost 5 bases, V lost 4 bases, and 7 bases had no gene match. Per germline, CDR1 MNHEY and CDR2 SVGAGI. This CDR3 has 15 residues.